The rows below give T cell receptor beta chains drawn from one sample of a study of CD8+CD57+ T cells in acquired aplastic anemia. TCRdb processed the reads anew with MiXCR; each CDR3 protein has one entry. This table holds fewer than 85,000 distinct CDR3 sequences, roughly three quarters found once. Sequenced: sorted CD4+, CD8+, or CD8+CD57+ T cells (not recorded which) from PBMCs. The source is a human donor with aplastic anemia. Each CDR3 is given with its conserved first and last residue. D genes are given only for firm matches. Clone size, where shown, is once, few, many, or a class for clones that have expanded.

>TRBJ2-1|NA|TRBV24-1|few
TGTGCCACCAGTGATTTGCGGGACCCGCACAATGAGCAGTTCTTC
CATSDLRDPHNEQFF
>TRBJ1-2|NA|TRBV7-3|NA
TGTGCCAGCAGCTTATTCTCCCAGGGTGTAAACACCTTC
CASSLFSQGVNTF
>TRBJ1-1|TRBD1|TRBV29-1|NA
TGCAGCTTTAAACCAAGGGACAGCCTCTCAAACACTGAAGCTTTCTTT
CSFKPRDSLSNTEAFF
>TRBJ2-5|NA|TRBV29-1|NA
TGCAGCGTTGTCGGGGCCACTAGTCAAGAGACCCAGTACTTC
CSVVGATSQETQYF
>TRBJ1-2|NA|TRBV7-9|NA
TGCGCCAGCAGCTTGGGCGGTAACTATGGCTACACCTTC
CASSLGGNYGYTF
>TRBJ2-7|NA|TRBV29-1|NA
TGCAGCGTTGGGACGGGAAACTACGAGCAGTACTTC
CSVGTGNYEQYF
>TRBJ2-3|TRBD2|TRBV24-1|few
TGTGCCACCAGTGATTTTGGGGGAGGGACAGATACGCAGTATTTT
CATSDFGGGTDTQYF
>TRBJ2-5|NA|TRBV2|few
TGTGCCAGCATTAGGGGGGGGCGAGAGACCCAGTACTTC
CASIRGGRETQYF
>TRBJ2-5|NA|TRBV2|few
TGTGCCAGCAGTCCCCCGAGTGGGACCCAGTACTTC
CASSPPSGTQYF
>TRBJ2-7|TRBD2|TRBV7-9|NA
TGTGCCAGCAGCTTAGATGGGACTAGGTACGAGCAGTACTTC
CASSLDGTRYEQYF
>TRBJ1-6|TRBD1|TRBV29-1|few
TGCAGCGTGGGACAGACTTATAATTCACCCCTCCACTTT
CSVGQTYNSPLHF
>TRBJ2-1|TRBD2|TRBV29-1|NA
TGCAGCGTTAGGGGAGGGAGCTCCTACAATGAGCAGTTCTTC
CSVRGGSSYNEQFF
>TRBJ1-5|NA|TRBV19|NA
TGTGCCAGTAGCGCCCTAAGGGACAGCAATCAGCCCCAGCATTTT
CASSALRDSNQPQHF
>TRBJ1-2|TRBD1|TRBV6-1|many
TGTGCCAGCGACGAGGAACAGGGGGACAATGGCTACACCTTC
CASDEEQGDNGYTF
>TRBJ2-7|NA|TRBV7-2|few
TGTGCCAGCACCTCAGGTGGGGGGCTAAGGAACGAGCAGTACTTC
CASTSGGGLRNEQYF
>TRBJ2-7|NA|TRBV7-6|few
TGTGCCAGCAGCTTAGCCCCGGACAACCTCTACGAGCAGTACTTC
CASSLAPDNLYEQYF
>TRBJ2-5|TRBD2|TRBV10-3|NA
TGTGCCCTGCTTGGACTAGCGGGAGTCGGGGACTTC
CALLGLAGVGDF
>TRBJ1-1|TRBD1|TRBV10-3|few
TGTGCCATCAGTGGCGGACAGGGGGTGAGCACTGAAGCTTTCTTT
CAISGGQGVSTEAFF